This entry lists 9 T cell receptor beta chains sequenced from one sample in a study of blood T cell repertoires in COVID-19. Profiling relied on immunoSEQ multiplex PCR, and the TCRdb table lists in-frame clones only, not all of them. The profile shows 150,000 or so clones, 65% to 85% of them singletons. The sequenced sample consisted of PBMCs or T cells enriched from blood (not recorded which). These receptors originate from a woman between 35 and 50 years old with acute COVID-19.

The chain links TRBV25-1 to TRBJ2-7; TRBD1 might be the D (6 bases). CDR1 is MGHDK, CDR2 SYGVNS, per germline. The CDR3 spans 13 residues. Trimming cost V 6 bases and J 2 bases, with 11 bases left between them. CDR3 region: CASSPDSPYEQYF. The CDR3 coding sequence is TGTGCCAGCAGCCCGGACAGTCCCTACGAGCAGTACTTC.

The CDR3 reads CASSPGTGLNSPLHF. DNA for the CDR3: TGTGCCAGCAGTCCCGGGACAGGTCTAAATTCACCCCTCCACTTT. The chain uses TRBV6-5 and TRBJ1-6, with 8 bases fitting TRBD1. This CDR3 comprises 15 residues. J gave up 7 bases and V 5 bases, and 7 bases lay outside the gene matches. Germline V gene sequence: CDR1 MNHEY, CDR2 SVGAGI.

The V call is TRBV7-6, the J call TRBJ2-1; D possibly corresponds to TRBD2 (6 bases). The ends were cut back, 1 base at V and 2 bases at J, with 9 bases in the middle. There are 15 residues in the CDR3. The germline gives CDR1 SGHVS, CDR2 FNYEAQ. The CDR3 bases are TGTGCCAGCAGCTTAGTGGGGGGAACCTACAATGAGCAGTTCTTC. It codes for CASSLVGGTYNEQFF.

This clone came up a few times. The rearrangement joins TRBV6-1 to TRBJ2-3, with 11 bases that match TRBD2. The CDR3 sequence is 17 residues long. Per the germline V gene, CDR1 is MNHNS and CDR2 is SASEGT. V shed 4 bases, J shed 2 bases, and the junction held 8 bases outside the gene matches. CDR3 loop: CASSGRLAGLTTDTQYF. The CDR3 DNA follows: TGTGCCAGCAGTGGACGACTAGCGGGGCTAACCACAGATACGCAGTATTTT.

The V gene is TRBV6-6, the J gene TRBJ2-1; 10 bases match TRBD2. J lost 9 bases, V lost 6 bases, and 11 bases had no gene match. Per the germline V gene, CDR1 is MNHNY and CDR2 is SVGAGI (reference sequence). CDR3 size: 15 residues. This CDR3 reads CASRTSGTSYGEQFF. The CDR3 DNA reads as TGTGCCAGCAGAACTAGCGGGACTAGCTATGGTGAGCAGTTCTTC.

The gene calls are TRBV24-1 and TRBJ2-5; 13 nucleotides line up with TRBD2. CDR1 and CDR2 (germline): KGHDR, SFDVKD. The CDR3 has 18 residues. V was clipped by 3 bases and J by 4 bases; unmatched bases: 10. The CDR3 loop is CATSDGLAGEGVPETQYF. Here the CDR3 DNA reads TGTGCCACCAGTGATGGACTAGCGGGAGAAGGGGTCCCAGAGACCCAGTACTTC.

This clone came up a few times. This chain links TRBV4-2 with TRBJ1-2; the D is unclear. Germline values: CDR1 LGHNA, CDR2 YNFKEQ. This CDR3 spans 14 amino acids. The V and J ends lost 6 bases and 1 base respectively, with 12 bases between them. The CDR3 is CASRTSQDNYGYTF. In nucleotides, the CDR3 is TGTGCCAGCAGAACCAGTCAGGATAACTATGGCTACACCTTC.

CDR3 sequence reads: CASSRSGVYEQYF. In DNA, the CDR3 is TGTGCCAGCAGCCGTTCCGGGGTCTACGAGCAGTACTTC. This chain joins TRBV3-1 (or the pseudogene TRBV3-2) and TRBJ2-7; the D gene is possibly TRBD2 (5 bases). V gave up 4 bases and J gave up 3 bases, with 10 bases separating them. The germline gives CDR1 LGHDT, CDR2 YNNKEL (reference sequence). The CDR3 covers 13 residues.

V and J are TRBV7-9 and TRBJ1-3, with a tentative D call TRBD1 (6 bases). CDR3 length: 16 amino acids. Germline V gene data show CDR1 as SEHNR and CDR2 as FQNEAQ (reference sequence). V was cut by 4 bases and J by 3 bases, with 16 bases left in between. CDR3: CASSSTRGSVGNTIYF. The CDR3 nucleotides read TGTGCCAGCAGCTCCACGAGGGGGAGTGTTGGAAACACCATATATTTT.